A selection of T cell receptor beta chains follows, all from one sample in a study of blood T cell repertoires in COVID-19. Libraries were prepared by immunoSEQ multiplex PCR; TCRdb keeps only in-frame clonotypes and omits some of them. The profile shows tens of thousands of clones, 75% to 90% of them singletons. Sequenced sample: peripheral blood. All receptors derive from an elderly man with COVID-19, enrolled during active disease. The CDR3 runs from the conserved cysteine through the conserved F or W. A D gene is named only where the DNA matches it firmly. The size field is filled for only some rows; it gives once, few, many or a size class.

D gene,V gene,J gene,clone size,CDR3 DNA,CDR3 protein
-,TRBV7-2,TRBJ2-1,-,TGTGCCAGCAGCTTAGAATTGCGGATCAATGAGCAGTTCTTC,CASSLELRINEQFF
-,TRBV6-5,TRBJ1-2,-,TGTGCCAGCACCGCCGTAAGGGGAGGTGGCTACACCTTC,CASTAVRGGGYTF
TRBD1,TRBV2,TRBJ1-3,-,TGTGCCAGGGGACAGTCCTCTGGAAACACCATATATTTT,CARGQSSGNTIYF
-,TRBV28,TRBJ2-7,-,TGTGCCAGCAGTTTCTTGGGCGGGTTCGATTACGAGCAGTACTTC,CASSFLGGFDYEQYF
-,TRBV13,TRBJ1-2,-,TGTGCTTCAGGGGTTCTAGCTAACTATGGCTACACCTTC,CASGVLANYGYTF
-,TRBV6-5,TRBJ1-1,-,TGTGCCAGCAGTACCGCGCTGGTTTCGAACACTGAAGCTTTCTTT,CASSTALVSNTEAFF
-,TRBV24-1,TRBJ2-2,-,TGTGCCACCAGTGATACGGGACAGAACACCGGGGAGCTGTTTTTT,CATSDTGQNTGELFF
-,TRBV15,TRBJ2-7,-,TGTGCCACCAGTAGGGAGGGGGCCTACGAGCAGTACTTC,CATSREGAYEQYF
-,TRBV3-1/TRBV3-2,TRBJ1-1,once,TGTGCCAGCAGCCAAGACCCAGGGGCGGACACTGAAGCTTTCTTT,CASSQDPGADTEAFF
-,TRBV6-2/TRBV6-3,TRBJ2-5,-,TGTGCCAGCAGTTATCAGTTCATGGAGACCCAGTACTTC,CASSYQFMETQYF
-,TRBV10-3,TRBJ1-4,-,TGTGCCATCAGTGAGGGCAAAGCAACTAATGAAAAACTGTTTTTT,CAISEGKATNEKLFF
-,TRBV20-1,TRBJ1-1,-,TGCAGTGCTAGTCGGCAGGGGAACACTGAAGCTTTCTTT,CSASRQGNTEAFF
-,TRBV12-5,TRBJ1-1,-,TGTGCTAGTGGTAGCTCCAGGTTAATGAACACTGAAGCTTTCTTT,CASGSSRLMNTEAFF
-,TRBV7-2,TRBJ1-6,-,TGTGCCAGCAGCTTAGAACAGGGATATTCACCCCTCCACTTT,CASSLEQGYSPLHF
-,TRBV29-1,TRBJ1-4,-,TGCAGCGTTGGGGCGGGGGGCCACGAAAAACTGTTTTTT,CSVGAGGHEKLFF